The present TCR beta chain was sequenced within a study of radiotherapy plus CTLA-4 blockade in lung cancer. Overall study: Objective response rate was 18%; disease control rate, around 30%.

Sequencing used immunoSEQ multiplex PCR; TCRdb keeps in-frame clones, though not all of them. The sample includes 50,000 to 65,000 clones, 65% to 80% of them seen just once. Chemo-refractory metastatic non-small-cell lung cancer patients received focal radiation with ipilimumab CTLA-4 blockade. On this clone itself: The antigen is not known.

The germline V gene encodes CDR1 SGDLS and CDR2 YYNGEE. V was cut by 0 bases and J by 3 bases, with 11 bases left in between. The CDR3 loop spans 15 amino acids. Overall study results and limits: Interferon-beta and early blood T cell clone dynamics reportedly predicted response best. An expansion of tumor-derived TCR clones occurred in blood after radiotherapy plus ipilimumab.

The TCR comes from a human donor with non-small cell lung cancer who had a complete response to radiotherapy plus ipilimumab. The sample was peripheral blood, taken from a patient treated with radiotherapy plus ipilimumab. This chain uses TRBV9 with TRBJ2-3; TRBD1 might be the D (6 bases). The CDR3 sequence: CASSVAQGRTDTQYF. The CDR3 DNA reads TGTGCCAGCAGCGTAGCACAGGGACGTACAGATACGCAGTATTTT.